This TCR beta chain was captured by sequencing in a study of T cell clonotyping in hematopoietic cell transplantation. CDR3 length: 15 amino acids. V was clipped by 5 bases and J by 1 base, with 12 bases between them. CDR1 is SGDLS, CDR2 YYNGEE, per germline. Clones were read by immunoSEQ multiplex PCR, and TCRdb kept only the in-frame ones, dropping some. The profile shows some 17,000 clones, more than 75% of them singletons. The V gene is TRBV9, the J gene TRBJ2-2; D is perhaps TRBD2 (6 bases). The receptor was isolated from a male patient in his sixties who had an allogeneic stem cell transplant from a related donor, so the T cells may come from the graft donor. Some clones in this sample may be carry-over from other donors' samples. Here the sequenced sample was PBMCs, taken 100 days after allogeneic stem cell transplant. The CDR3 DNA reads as TGTGCCAGCAGAGCCGGGACTGGGAACACCGGGGAGCTGTTTTTT. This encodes CASRAGTGNTGELFF.